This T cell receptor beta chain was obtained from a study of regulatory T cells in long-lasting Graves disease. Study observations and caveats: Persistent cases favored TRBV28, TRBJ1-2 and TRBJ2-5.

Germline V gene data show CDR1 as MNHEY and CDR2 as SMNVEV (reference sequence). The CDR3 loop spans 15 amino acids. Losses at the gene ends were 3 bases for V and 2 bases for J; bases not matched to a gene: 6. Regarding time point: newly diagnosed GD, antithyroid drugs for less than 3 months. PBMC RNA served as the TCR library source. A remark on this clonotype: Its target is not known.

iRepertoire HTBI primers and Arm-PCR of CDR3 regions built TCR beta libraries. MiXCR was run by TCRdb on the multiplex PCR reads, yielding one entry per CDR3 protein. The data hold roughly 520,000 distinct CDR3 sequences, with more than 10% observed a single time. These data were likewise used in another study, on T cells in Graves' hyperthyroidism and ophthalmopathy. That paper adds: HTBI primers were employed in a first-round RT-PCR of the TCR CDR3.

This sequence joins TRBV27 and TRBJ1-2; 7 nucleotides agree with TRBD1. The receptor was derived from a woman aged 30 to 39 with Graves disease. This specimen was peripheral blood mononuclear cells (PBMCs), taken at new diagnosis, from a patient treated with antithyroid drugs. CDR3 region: CASSFLDRVNYGYTF. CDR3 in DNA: TGTGCCAGCAGTTTCCTTGACAGGGTGAACTATGGCTACACCTTC.